This T cell receptor (beta chain) was captured by sequencing in a study of shared clonotypes between healthy human individuals. Sequenced by immunoSEQ multiplex PCR; TCRdb stores in-frame clones only, minus some. The sample carries 1.6 million or so clones, about 96% recorded once. This CDR3 is 16 amino acids long. J lost 0 bases, V lost 4 bases, and 6 bases had no gene match. Germline V gives CDR1 SGHTA, CDR2 FQGNSA. The sequenced sample was naive CD4+ T cells sorted from blood. Subset defined: CD45RA+ positively selected. The sequence was collected from a young man in good health. This chain links TRBV7-2 with TRBJ2-1; 7 nucleotides match TRBD1. The CDR3 nucleotides are TGTGCCAGCAGCTCCAGGACAGGAATCTCCTACAATGAGCAGTTCTTC. Translation: CASSSRTGISYNEQFF.